Sequencing of this T cell receptor (beta chain) was carried out in a study of T-cell reconstitution after alpha-beta-depleted transplantation in children. The authors prepared the TCRbeta library with unique molecular identifiers. TCRdb used MiXCR to reprocess the PCR reads, holding one entry per CDR3 protein. In the table there are roughly 490,000 distinct CDR3 sequences, about an eighth of which are singletons. This clonotype has only a few counts. Its matching antigen is unknown. Findings and caveats of the study: At around two months after transplant, the alpha-beta T cells were reportedly derived from several hundred expanded clones that came from non-depleted graft cells.

This CDR3 has 16 residues. Germline V CDR1 and CDR2: SGHRS, YFSETQ. V was pared by 2 bases and J by 8 bases, with 12 bases of the junction left unmatched. The TCR originated in a female patient aged 2-15 years who had a stem cell transplant for aplastic anemia, so the T cells may come from the graft donor. The chain uses TRBV5-1 and TRBJ2-3; TRBD2 aligns across 9 bases. Source: PBMCs, mostly from graft donor cells, taken 180 days after TCRalphabeta/CD19-depleted stem cell transplant. In nucleotides, the CDR3 is TGCGCCAGCAGCTTTGCGGGGGCGGGAGGGCCGGGTACGCAGTATTTT. Translated: CASSFAGAGGPGTQYF.